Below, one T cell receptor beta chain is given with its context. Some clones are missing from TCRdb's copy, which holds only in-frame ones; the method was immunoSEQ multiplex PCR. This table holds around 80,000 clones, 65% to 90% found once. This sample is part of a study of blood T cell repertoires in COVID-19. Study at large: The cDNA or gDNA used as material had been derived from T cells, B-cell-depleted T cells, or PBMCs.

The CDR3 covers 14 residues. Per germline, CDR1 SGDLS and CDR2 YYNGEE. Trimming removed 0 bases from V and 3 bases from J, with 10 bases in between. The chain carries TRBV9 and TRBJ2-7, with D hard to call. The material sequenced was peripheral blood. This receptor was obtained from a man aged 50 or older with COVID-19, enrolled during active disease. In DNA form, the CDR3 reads TGTGCCAGCAGCGTAGACCTTAGCAGCTACGAGCAGTACTTC. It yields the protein CASSVDLSSYEQYF.